This is a list of T cell receptor beta chains from one sample in a study of T cells in Graves' hyperthyroidism and ophthalmopathy. TCRdb itself ran the multiplex PCR reads through MiXCR, one entry per CDR3 protein. Altogether approximately 100,000 distinct CDR3 sequences are present, about 40% being singletons, with the ten largest covering approximately 10%. The specimen was peripheral blood or thyroid tissue (not recorded which). Receptors were obtained from a woman aged 25 to 45 with Graves' hyperthyroidism. Both conserved end residues are part of each CDR3. The order of the fields is J gene, V gene, clone size, CDR3 protein. Clone size is given for some rows only: seen once, a few or many times, or a class if the clone is expanded.

j_call: TRBJ1-5
v_call: TRBV15
clone_size: many
cdr3_aa: CAIPGGSDQPQHF

j_call: TRBJ1-5
v_call: TRBV28
clone_size: few
cdr3_aa: CASSLPPGLGNQPQHF

j_call: TRBJ1-1
v_call: TRBV24-1
clone_size: -
cdr3_aa: CATRPDVNTEAFF

j_call: TRBJ2-7
v_call: TRBV20-1
clone_size: many
cdr3_aa: CSASTLLYEQYF

j_call: TRBJ1-2
v_call: TRBV10-1
clone_size: many
cdr3_aa: CAGPQGYTF

j_call: TRBJ2-3
v_call: TRBV14
clone_size: -
cdr3_aa: CASSHRAGVHTDTQYF

j_call: TRBJ1-2
v_call: TRBV2
clone_size: few
cdr3_aa: CASSLGTGGGYGYTF

j_call: TRBJ1-5
v_call: TRBV12-3/TRBV12-4
clone_size: many
cdr3_aa: CASSLRQGRNQPQHF

j_call: TRBJ2-3
v_call: TRBV2
clone_size: many
cdr3_aa: CASSEFGTGGKDTQYF

j_call: TRBJ2-2
v_call: TRBV14
clone_size: -
cdr3_aa: CASSQGRSFAGVSAGELFF

j_call: TRBJ1-1
v_call: TRBV5-1
clone_size: many
cdr3_aa: CASSSAGASGTENTEAFF

j_call: TRBJ2-5
v_call: TRBV5-1
clone_size: -
cdr3_aa: CASNPGSHETQYF

j_call: TRBJ1-5
v_call: TRBV27
clone_size: few
cdr3_aa: CASSEQKTAGGQPQHF

j_call: TRBJ1-1
v_call: TRBV7-3
clone_size: many
cdr3_aa: CASSLGPGTRGFF

j_call: TRBJ1-1
v_call: TRBV11-2
clone_size: many
cdr3_aa: CVSSSTGEAFF

j_call: TRBJ2-7
v_call: TRBV14
clone_size: -
cdr3_aa: CASRLAGQGLYEQYF

j_call: TRBJ1-2
v_call: TRBV7-2
clone_size: many
cdr3_aa: CASSLEGLQGSGYTF

j_call: TRBJ2-7
v_call: TRBV7-8
clone_size: -
cdr3_aa: CASSMGTNYEQYF

j_call: TRBJ2-7
v_call: TRBV20-1
clone_size: once
cdr3_aa: CSAKGLAGVNEQYF

j_call: TRBJ2-7
v_call: TRBV12-5
clone_size: many
cdr3_aa: CASGPTVYEQYF

j_call: -
v_call: TRBV15
clone_size: -
cdr3_aa: CATSSARPGMKETQYF

j_call: TRBJ2-7
v_call: TRBV30
clone_size: many
cdr3_aa: CAWSSGNEQYF

j_call: TRBJ2-5
v_call: TRBV7-6
clone_size: -
cdr3_aa: CASSSRSGEETQYF